The sequence of this T cell receptor beta chain was determined in a study of blood T cell repertoires in COVID-19. CDR1 and CDR2 from the germline V gene are LGHDT and YNNKEL (reference sequence). V lost 7 bases to trimming and J lost 4 bases; unmatched junction nucleotides: 5. The CDR3 covers 13 residues. Source study methods: For nucleated cells, counts were estimated from reference gene primer amplification. Assay: immunoSEQ multiplex PCR; the TCRdb copy retains only in-frame clones and omits some. That table supplies the V and J calls and clone size; D and trimming were determined from the DNA. Of 250,000 to 350,000 clones in the sample, around 87% were seen once.

Material: peripheral blood. The V gene is TRBV3-1 (or the pseudogene TRBV3-2), the J gene TRBJ1-2, with TRBD1 matching 8 bases. The source of this sequence is a woman aged 45-65 years who had recovered from COVID-19. The DNA for the CDR3 is TGTGCCAGCACCGGTGGGACAGGCTATGGCTACACCTTC. Residues: CASTGGTGYGYTF.